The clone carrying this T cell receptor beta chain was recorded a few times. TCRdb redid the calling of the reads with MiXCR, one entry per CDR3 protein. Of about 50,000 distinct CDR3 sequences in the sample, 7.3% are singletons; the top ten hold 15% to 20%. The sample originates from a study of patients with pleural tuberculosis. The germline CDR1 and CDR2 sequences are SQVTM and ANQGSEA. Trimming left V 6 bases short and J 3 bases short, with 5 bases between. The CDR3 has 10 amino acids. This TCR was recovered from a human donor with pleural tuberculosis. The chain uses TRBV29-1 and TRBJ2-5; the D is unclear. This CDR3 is CSVEKETQYF. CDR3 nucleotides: TGCAGCGTGGAAAAAGAGACCCAGTACTTC.